These T cell receptor beta chains were read from a single sample in a study of control samples from healthy donors and cancer patients. Sequencing used immunoSEQ multiplex PCR; TCRdb keeps in-frame clones, though not all of them. The data contain roughly 160,000 clones, 96% of them singletons. The sample comprised blood. The receptor set was obtained from a woman aged 25-40 years in good health. Both conserved end residues are part of each CDR3. D genes are given only for firm matches. Expanded clones get a size class; other rows say once, few or many, or leave the size out.

v_call: TRBV5-5
j_call: TRBJ2-7
clone_size: once
d_call: TRBD1
cdr3_aa: CASRTRTGTGLYEQYF
cdr3_nt: TGTGCCAGCAGAACGCGGACCGGGACAGGGCTCTACGAGCAGTACTTC

v_call: TRBV7-2
j_call: TRBJ2-5
clone_size: .
d_call: TRBD1
cdr3_aa: CASSRRGPQETQYF
cdr3_nt: TGTGCCAGCAGCAGAAGGGGGCCCCAAGAGACCCAGTACTTC

v_call: TRBV30
j_call: TRBJ1-6
clone_size: .
d_call: .
cdr3_aa: CAWKNTYNSPLHF
cdr3_nt: TGTGCCTGGAAAAACACGTATAATTCACCCCTCCACTTT

v_call: TRBV29-1
j_call: TRBJ2-1
clone_size: .
d_call: TRBD2
cdr3_aa: CSVGLASYNEQFF
cdr3_nt: TGCAGCGTCGGACTAGCATCCTACAATGAGCAGTTCTTC

v_call: TRBV19
j_call: TRBJ2-1
clone_size: .
d_call: TRBD1
cdr3_aa: CASTRTGAFFYNEQFF
cdr3_nt: TGTGCCAGTACCCGGACAGGGGCCTTCTTCTACAATGAGCAGTTCTTC

v_call: TRBV18
j_call: TRBJ1-4
clone_size: .
d_call: TRBD1
cdr3_aa: CASSPTGETTNEKLFF
cdr3_nt: TGTGCCAGCTCACCGACAGGGGAAACAACTAATGAAAAACTGTTTTTT

v_call: TRBV24-1
j_call: TRBJ1-4
clone_size: .
d_call: .
cdr3_aa: CATSDPGLDEKLFF
cdr3_nt: TGTGCCACCAGTGATCCCGGGCTGGATGAAAAACTGTTTTTT

v_call: TRBV28
j_call: TRBJ2-1
clone_size: .
d_call: .
cdr3_aa: CASRRPAGRSYNNEQFF
cdr3_nt: TGTGCCAGCAGACGACCGGCGGGCAGAAGCTATAACAATGAGCAGTTCTTC

v_call: TRBV14
j_call: TRBJ1-2
clone_size: .
d_call: .
cdr3_aa: CASMGRGLYGYTF
cdr3_nt: TGTGCCAGCATGGGGCGAGGGCTCTATGGCTACACCTTC

v_call: TRBV7-8
j_call: TRBJ1-2
clone_size: .
d_call: TRBD1
cdr3_aa: CASSRLTGTGALGTF
cdr3_nt: TGTGCCAGCAGCCGACTAACCGGGACAGGGGCCTTAGGCACCTTC

v_call: TRBV12-3/TRBV12-4
j_call: TRBJ2-7
clone_size: .
d_call: TRBD2
cdr3_aa: CASSLGLAGEQYF
cdr3_nt: TGTGCCAGCAGTCTCGGGTTAGCGGGGGAGCAGTACTTC

v_call: TRBV6-6
j_call: TRBJ1-6
clone_size: once
d_call: .
cdr3_aa: CASSYAARGSNSPLHF
cdr3_nt: TGTGCCAGCAGTTACGCCGCCAGGGGAAGTAATTCACCCCTCCACTTT

v_call: TRBV2
j_call: TRBJ2-7
clone_size: .
d_call: .
cdr3_aa: CAGRTTYEQYF
cdr3_nt: TGTGCCGGTCGGACCACCTACGAGCAGTACTTC

v_call: TRBV6-4
j_call: TRBJ2-1
clone_size: .
d_call: TRBD2
cdr3_aa: CASSKEGLATYNEQFF
cdr3_nt: TGTGCCAGCAGCAAAGAGGGACTAGCAACCTACAATGAGCAGTTCTTC

v_call: TRBV28
j_call: TRBJ1-2
clone_size: once
d_call: .
cdr3_aa: CASSFPGRGYTF
cdr3_nt: TGTGCCAGCAGTTTTCCAGGTCGGGGCTACACCTTC

v_call: TRBV6-1
j_call: TRBJ2-7
clone_size: .
d_call: .
cdr3_aa: CASSELSGSSYEQYF
cdr3_nt: TGTGCCAGCAGTGAACTCTCAGGGAGCTCCTACGAGCAGTACTTC

v_call: TRBV6-2/TRBV6-3
j_call: TRBJ2-1
clone_size: .
d_call: .
cdr3_aa: CASSYSNLFPRSSYNEQFF
cdr3_nt: TGTGCCAGCAGTTACTCCAACCTCTTCCCTCGGAGCTCCTACAATGAGCAGTTCTTC

v_call: TRBV2
j_call: TRBJ2-1
clone_size: few
d_call: .
cdr3_aa: CASSVRGYSYNEQFF
cdr3_nt: TGTGCCAGCAGCGTTCGGGGCTACTCCTACAATGAGCAGTTCTTC

v_call: TRBV15
j_call: TRBJ1-6
clone_size: .
d_call: .
cdr3_aa: CATSSLPGQYNSPLHF
cdr3_nt: TGTGCCACCAGCAGTTTACCGGGACAATATAATTCACCCCTCCACTTT

v_call: TRBV27
j_call: TRBJ2-1
clone_size: .
d_call: .
cdr3_aa: CASAFGVAVRNEQFF
cdr3_nt: TGTGCCAGTGCTTTCGGGGTAGCGGTACGGAATGAGCAGTTCTTC

v_call: TRBV2
j_call: TRBJ1-6
clone_size: .
d_call: TRBD1
cdr3_aa: CASSAQGDGNSPLHF
cdr3_nt: TGTGCCAGCAGTGCACAGGGGGATGGTAATTCACCCCTCCACTTT

v_call: TRBV28
j_call: TRBJ2-5
clone_size: .
d_call: .
cdr3_aa: CASSLQGVQETQYF
cdr3_nt: TGTGCCAGCAGTTTACAGGGAGTCCAAGAGACCCAGTACTTC

v_call: TRBV12-3/TRBV12-4
j_call: TRBJ2-7
clone_size: .
d_call: TRBD1
cdr3_aa: CASGGTGAYEQYF
cdr3_nt: TGTGCCAGCGGGGGGACAGGGGCATACGAGCAGTACTTC

v_call: TRBV30
j_call: TRBJ1-5
clone_size: .
d_call: .
cdr3_aa: CAWSPRDDQPQHF
cdr3_nt: TGTGCCTGGAGTCCCCGGGACGATCAGCCCCAGCATTTT

v_call: TRBV6-5
j_call: TRBJ1-1
clone_size: .
d_call: TRBD1
cdr3_aa: CASSYDRGTEAFF
cdr3_nt: TGTGCCAGCAGTTACGACAGGGGGACTGAAGCTTTCTTT

v_call: TRBV19
j_call: TRBJ1-1
clone_size: .
d_call: .
cdr3_aa: CASSNFGSMNTEAFF
cdr3_nt: TGTGCCAGTAGTAATTTCGGGAGCATGAACACTGAAGCTTTCTTT

v_call: TRBV7-2
j_call: TRBJ2-7
clone_size: .
d_call: .
cdr3_aa: CASSLIKGWGHNYEQYF
cdr3_nt: TGTGCCAGCAGCTTAATAAAGGGTTGGGGACATAACTACGAGCAGTACTTC

v_call: TRBV5-8
j_call: TRBJ2-1
clone_size: .
d_call: TRBD2
cdr3_aa: CASSPGTSGYNEQFF
cdr3_nt: TGTGCCAGCAGCCCCGGGACTAGCGGGTACAATGAGCAGTTCTTC

v_call: TRBV7-6
j_call: TRBJ2-6
clone_size: once
d_call: TRBD2
cdr3_aa: CASSLRAGGSGANVLTF
cdr3_nt: TGTGCCAGCAGCTTACGCGCCGGGGGGTCTGGGGCCAACGTCCTGACTTTC

v_call: TRBV28
j_call: TRBJ2-1
clone_size: .
d_call: .
cdr3_aa: CASRPLVSYNEQFF
cdr3_nt: TGTGCCAGCAGACCTCTCGTCTCCTACAATGAGCAGTTCTTC

v_call: TRBV5-1
j_call: TRBJ1-1
clone_size: once
d_call: .
cdr3_aa: CASSLTSPPFTEAFF
cdr3_nt: TGCGCCAGCAGCTTGACCTCCCCCCCCTTCACTGAAGCTTTCTTT

v_call: TRBV6-5
j_call: TRBJ2-1
clone_size: few
d_call: TRBD1
cdr3_aa: CASSYTGEAYNEQFF
cdr3_nt: TGTGCCAGCAGTTACACAGGGGAAGCCTACAATGAGCAGTTCTTC

v_call: TRBV3-1/TRBV3-2
j_call: TRBJ1-1
clone_size: .
d_call: TRBD1
cdr3_aa: CASSHGQGNTEAFF
cdr3_nt: TGTGCCAGCAGCCATGGACAGGGCAACACTGAAGCTTTCTTT

v_call: TRBV6-5
j_call: TRBJ1-5
clone_size: once
d_call: .
cdr3_aa: CASSYSRRQPQHF
cdr3_nt: TGTGCCAGCAGTTACTCGAGAAGGCAGCCCCAGCATTTT

v_call: TRBV5-1
j_call: TRBJ2-7
clone_size: .
d_call: TRBD1
cdr3_aa: CASSWTNRGAEQYF
cdr3_nt: TGCGCCAGCAGCTGGACCAACAGGGGGGCCGAGCAGTACTTC

v_call: TRBV28
j_call: TRBJ2-3
clone_size: .
d_call: .
cdr3_aa: CASKSNLGLRGTDTQYF
cdr3_nt: TGTGCCAGCAAAAGTAATCTAGGGTTGAGGGGCACAGATACGCAGTATTTT